Below, 17 T cell receptor beta chains from the same sample are listed, as sequenced in a study of T cells in women clearing cervical HPV infection. Here immunoSEQ multiplex PCR was the method, and the copy in TCRdb shows in-frame clones only, minus some. This sample carries tens of thousands of clones, with 1.2% going to the ten biggest clones. Sequencing was performed on blood buffy coat. These receptors were collected from a woman aged 18 to 75 with a cervical HPV16 infection that either progressed to CIN3+ or cleared (not recorded which).

Comment on this clone: The observed sequence ends 3 residues before the CDR3 terminus, with the missing tail filled in from the germline J gene. This chain links TRBV3-1 (or the pseudogene TRBV3-2) with TRBJ2-3, with 9 bases matching TRBD2. CDR1 is LGHDT, CDR2 YNNKEL, per germline (reference sequence). The CDR3 extends over 19 amino acids. CDR3 bases read: TGTGCCAGCAGCCAAGATCCGCGACTAGCGGACCCAACGGGAGAGACG. It yields the protein CASSQDPRLADPTGET. The full-length CDR3 reads as CASSQDPRLADPTGETQYF.

CDR3 DNA, as far as it was read: TGTGCCAGCAGCCGAGGTAGCGGGGGGGAGACC. Translating it yields CASSRGSGGET. The full CDR3 reads CASSRGSGGETQYF. V and J are TRBV2 and TRBJ2-5, with TRBD2 identical over 10 bases. Sequencing ends 3 residues short of the CDR3 end; the germline J gene provides the rest. The V and J ends lost 6 bases and 5 bases, in that order; junction bases with no gene match: 6. The CDR3 spans 14 residues. Per germline, CDR1 SNHLY and CDR2 FYNNEI.

The CDR3 reads CASRAGLSNSPLHF. The sequenced CDR3 bases are TGTGCCAGCAGAGCGGGACTGAGTAATTCACCC. This sequence joins TRBV2 and TRBJ1-6, with D possibly being TRBD1 (5 bases). The read terminates 3 residues ahead of where the CDR3 ends, so the germline J gene completes it. The V gene's germline CDR1 is SNHLY and CDR2 FYNNEI. V was pared by 6 bases and J by 6 bases, with 12 bases between. There are 14 residues in the CDR3.

As regards this clone: Read coverage stops 3 residues before the CDR3 terminus; the germline J gene supplies the remainder. The chain recombines TRBV11-3 with TRBJ2-7; 9 bases match TRBD1. Unmatched junction bases numbered 10, after V lost 5 bases and J lost 5 bases. Germline V gene data show CDR1 as SGHNT and CDR2 as YENEEA. The CDR3 is 15 amino acids. Incomplete CDR3 DNA: TGTGCCAGCAGCCTTGATGGGACAGGGATCGACGAG. Translated: CASSLDGTGIDE. The full CDR3 sequence reads CASSLDGTGIDEQYF. The variable domain in full, with the rest retrieved from reference TRBV11-3 and TRBJ2-7, is EAGVVQSPRYKIIEKKQPVAFWCNPISGHNTLYWYLQNLGQGPELLIRYENEEAVDDSQLPKDRFSAERLKGVDSTLKIQPAELGDSAVYLCASSLDGTGIDEQYFGPGTRLTVT.

CDR3 residues: CASSPGQGGKPQHF. The CDR3 bases that were read are TGTGCCAGCTCACCTGGTCAGGGTGGAAAGCCC. The chain links TRBV18 to TRBJ1-5, with a possible D match to TRBD1 (5 bases). The read finishes 3 residues shy of the CDR3 end, and the germline J gene is used to complete it. The CDR3 is made up of 14 amino acids. V was clipped by 3 bases and J by 8 bases, with 14 bases between them. Germline CDR1 KGHSH, CDR2 LQKENI.

Comment on this clone: The read terminates 3 residues before the CDR3 end, so the remaining end is supplied by the germline J gene. The chain links TRBV5-1 to TRBJ2-3, with D maybe TRBD1 (6 bases). The germline V and J ends were trimmed by 2 bases and 2 bases, with 15 bases remaining between them. The CDR3 totals 16 residues. Germline loops: CDR1 SGHRS, CDR2 YFSETQ. The CDR3 DNA, read in part, is TGCGCCAGCAGCTTATCAGGGGAGCCGGCCACAGATACG. Translated, it gives CASSLSGEPATDT. The entire CDR3 reads CASSLSGEPATDTQYF. Complete variable domain (other parts from reference TRBV5-1 and TRBJ2-3): KAGVTQTPRYLIKTRGQQVTLSCSPISGHRSVSWYQQTPGQGLQFLFEYFSETQRNKGNFPGRFSGRQFSNSRSEMNVSTLELGDSALYLCASSLSGEPATDTQYFGPGTRLTVL.

Notes on this clone: The read is 3 residues too short to cover the CDR3 end, so that end is filled in from the germline J gene. V gene TRBV11-2 combines with J gene TRBJ2-2, with TRBD1 as a possible D gene (6 bases). The germline V gene encodes CDR1 SGHAT and CDR2 FQNNGV. The CDR3 is 15 amino acids. The CDR3 bases that were read are TGTGCCAGCAGCTCTGTACAGGGACCTAATGAAAAG. Translation gives CASSSVQGPNEK. The CDR3 in full is CASSSVQGPNEKLFF.

For this clone: The read terminates 3 residues ahead of where the CDR3 ends, so the germline J gene completes it. The chain carries TRBV20-1 and TRBJ2-3; D gene ambiguous. Per germline, CDR1 DFQATT and CDR2 SNEGSKA (reference sequence). Trimming left V 5 bases short and J 2 bases short, with 8 bases between. CDR3 length: 12 residues. The part of the CDR3 DNA that was read is TGCAGTGCTTTCTTTTTCACAGATACG. Protein: CSAFFFTDT. The CDR3 reads in full as CSAFFFTDTQYF.

In regard to this clone: The read terminates 3 residues ahead of where the CDR3 ends, so the germline J gene completes it. This chain joins TRBV20-1 and TRBJ1-5; TRBD1 matches at 7 bases. This CDR3 region has 11 residues. Germline CDR1 and CDR2: DFQATT and SNEGSKA (reference sequence). J gave up 5 bases and V 6 bases, and 1 base lay outside the gene matches. The covered CDR3 bases are TGCAGTGCGCAGGGGGATCAGCCC. Translation: CSAQGDQP. The CDR3 in full is CSAQGDQPQHF.

CDR3 sequence: CASSSPGGRETQYF. The sequenced part of the CDR3 DNA is TGTGCCAGCAGCTCCCCAGGGGGCCGAGAGACC. V usage is TRBV7-3 and J usage is TRBJ2-5; 8 bases are a match to TRBD1. The CDR3 extends 3 residues past the end of the read, so its final part is completed from the germline J gene. CDR3 length equals 14 residues. The germline V gene has CDR1 SGHTA and CDR2 FQGTGA. J gave up 4 bases and V 4 bases, and 5 bases lay outside the gene matches.

Concerning this clone itself: The read ends 3 residues early relative to the CDR3; the germline J gene fills the gap. The chain links TRBV10-3 to TRBJ2-1, with D possibly matching TRBD2 (7 bases). Deletions cut 4 bases from V and 1 base from J, with 23 bases between. The germline CDR1 and CDR2 sequences are ENHRY and SYGVKD. The CDR3 runs to 19 residues. CDR3 sequence: CAISGLGGGSASSYNEQFF. The sequenced CDR3 bases are TGTGCCATCAGTGGTCTGGGGGGGGGCTCCGCTTCATCCTACAATGAG.

In regard to this clone: With the read ending 3 residues before the CDR3 end, the germline J gene is used to fill in that end. V gene TRBV6-4 combines with J gene TRBJ2-7; a possible D gene is TRBD1 (6 bases). This CDR3 has 18 residues. Germline assignment: CDR1 MRHNA and CDR2 SNTAGT. Trimming pared 2 bases from V and 3 bases from J, leaving 23 bases between. The CDR3 loop is CASSDATAAGDWDYEQYF. The CDR3 DNA, read in part, is TGTGCCAGCAGTGACGCTACTGCGGCAGGGGATTGGGACTACGAG.

Notes on this clone: The CDR3 extends 3 residues past the end of the read, so its final part is completed from the germline J gene. The chain combines TRBV10-3 with TRBJ1-3, with D perhaps matching TRBD1 (5 bases). Germline V gene lookup returns CDR1 ENHRY and CDR2 SYGVKD. The CDR3 is made up of 14 amino acids. CDR3 loop: CAISEGRTSGGIYF. CDR3 bases read: TGTGCCATCAGTGAGGGGCGGACTAGCGGGGGC.

Points on this clone: The CDR3 end lies 3 residues beyond the end of the read and is filled in from the germline J gene. The V call is TRBV10-1, the J call TRBJ2-5; 7 nucleotides agree with TRBD2. Unmatched junction bases numbered 5, after V lost 0 bases and J lost 1 base. This CDR3 has 16 amino acids. The germline V gene has CDR1 WNHNN and CDR2 SYGVQD (reference sequence). CDR3 bases read: TGCGCCAGCAGTGAGTCTGGGGGGGGAGGCCAAGAGACC. Its protein product is CASSESGGGGQET. The whole CDR3 protein is CASSESGGGGQETQYF.

Comments on this clone: Read data end 3 residues before the CDR3 end; the end is taken from the germline J gene. The chain uses TRBV20-1 and TRBJ1-1; a weak D match, TRBD1 (5 bases). CDR1 and CDR2 from the germline V gene are DFQATT and SNEGSKA (reference sequence). Trimming left V 3 bases short and J 1 base short, with 12 bases between. The CDR3 is made up of 14 amino acids. The CDR3 loop reads CSASRGVENTEAFF. The CDR3 bases that were read are TGCAGTGCTAGTCGGGGGGTCGAGAACACTGAA.

Comments on this clone: Sequencing ends 3 residues short of the CDR3 end; the germline J gene provides the rest. The V call is TRBV20-1, the J call TRBJ1-4; 9 bases align to TRBD1. With V trimmed by 5 bases and J by 5 bases, 12 bases remained unmatched. The V gene's germline CDR1 is DFQATT and CDR2 SNEGSKA (reference sequence). CDR3 size: 16 residues. The CDR3: CSAQSIRDRVNEKLFF. Incomplete CDR3 DNA: TGCAGTGCTCAGAGTATACGGGACAGGGTGAATGAAAAA.

About this clone: The DNA ends 3 residues before the CDR3 does, and the rest of the CDR3 is filled in from the germline J gene. V usage is TRBV25-1 and J usage is TRBJ2-7, with 10 bases matching TRBD2. CDR1 and CDR2 from the germline V gene are MGHDK and SYGVNS. The CDR3 runs to 14 residues. The trim removed 7 bases at V and 3 bases at J, leaving 6 bases unmatched. The CDR3 loop reads CASTRLAGHYEQYF. The covered CDR3 bases are TGTGCCAGCACCAGACTAGCGGGCCACTACGAG.